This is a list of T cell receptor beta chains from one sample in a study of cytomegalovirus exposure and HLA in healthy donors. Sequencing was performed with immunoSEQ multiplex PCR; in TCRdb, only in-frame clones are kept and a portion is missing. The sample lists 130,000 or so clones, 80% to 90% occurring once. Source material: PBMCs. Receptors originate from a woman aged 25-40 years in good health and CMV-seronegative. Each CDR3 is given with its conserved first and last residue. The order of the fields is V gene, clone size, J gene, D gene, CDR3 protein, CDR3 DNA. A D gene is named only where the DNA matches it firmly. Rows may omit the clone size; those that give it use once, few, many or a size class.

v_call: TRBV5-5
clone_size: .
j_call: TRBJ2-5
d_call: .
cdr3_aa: CASSLAYDGAETQYF
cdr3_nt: TGTGCCAGCAGCTTGGCCTACGATGGAGCGGAGACCCAGTACTTC

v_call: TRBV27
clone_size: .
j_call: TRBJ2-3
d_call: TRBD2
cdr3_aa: CASSLAGGTSTDTQYF
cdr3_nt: TGTGCCAGCAGCCTAGCGGGGGGCACAAGCACAGATACGCAGTATTTT

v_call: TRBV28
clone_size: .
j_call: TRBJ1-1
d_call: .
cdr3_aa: CASNRREVVDTEAFF
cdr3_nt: TGTGCCAGCAATCGCCGGGAGGTGGTTGACACTGAAGCTTTCTTT

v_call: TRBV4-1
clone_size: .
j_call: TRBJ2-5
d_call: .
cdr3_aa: CASSQGPGQGLETQYF
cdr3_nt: TGCGCCAGCAGCCAAGGTCCCGGGCAGGGGCTGGAGACCCAGTACTTC

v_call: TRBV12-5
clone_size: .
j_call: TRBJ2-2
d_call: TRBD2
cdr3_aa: CASGQAGFTGELFF
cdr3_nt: TGTGCTAGTGGCCAAGCGGGATTCACCGGGGAGCTGTTTTTT

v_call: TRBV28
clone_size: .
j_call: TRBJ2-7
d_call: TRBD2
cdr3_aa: CASSLWGGTTSSYEQYF
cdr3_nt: TGTGCCAGCAGTTTATGGGGAGGGACTACCTCCTCCTACGAGCAGTACTTC

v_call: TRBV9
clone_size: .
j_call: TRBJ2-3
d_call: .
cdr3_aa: CASSERGRHTDTQYF
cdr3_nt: TGTGCCAGCAGCGAACGCGGGCGTCACACAGATACGCAGTATTTT

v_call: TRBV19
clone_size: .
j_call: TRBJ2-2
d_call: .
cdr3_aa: CASSPRLVPNTGELFF
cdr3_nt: TGTGCCAGTAGTCCCCGACTAGTCCCCAACACCGGGGAGCTGTTTTTT

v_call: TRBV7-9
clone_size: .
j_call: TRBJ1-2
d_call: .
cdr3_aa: CASGSWGDSDGYTF
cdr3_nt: TGTGCCAGCGGATCCTGGGGTGACAGCGATGGCTACACCTTC

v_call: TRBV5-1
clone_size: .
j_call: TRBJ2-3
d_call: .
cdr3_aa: CASSSGNGGTDTQYF
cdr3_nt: TGCGCCAGCAGCTCCGGGAATGGGGGCACAGATACGCAGTATTTT

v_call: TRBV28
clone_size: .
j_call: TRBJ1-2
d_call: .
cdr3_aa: CASSPTGIYGYTF
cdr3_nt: TGTGCCAGCAGCCCTACAGGGATTTATGGCTACACCTTC

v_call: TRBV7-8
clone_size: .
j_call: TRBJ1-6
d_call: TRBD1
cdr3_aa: CASSLGQGSYNSPLHF
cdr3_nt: TGTGCCAGCAGCTTAGGACAGGGCTCCTATAATTCACCCCTCCACTTT

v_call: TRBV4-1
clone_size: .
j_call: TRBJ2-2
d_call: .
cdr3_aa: CASSQGYLNTGELFF
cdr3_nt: TGCGCCAGCAGCCAAGGCTACTTGAACACCGGGGAGCTGTTTTTT

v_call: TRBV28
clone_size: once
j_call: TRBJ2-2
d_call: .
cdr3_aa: CASNSPSAAQSGELFF
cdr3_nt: TGTGCCAGCAACTCTCCCTCAGCGGCGCAGAGCGGGGAGCTGTTTTTT

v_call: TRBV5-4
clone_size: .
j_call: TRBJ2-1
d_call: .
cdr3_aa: CASSSPPWRSSYNEQFF
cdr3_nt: TGTGCCAGCAGCTCACCCCCCTGGCGGAGTTCCTACAATGAGCAGTTCTTC